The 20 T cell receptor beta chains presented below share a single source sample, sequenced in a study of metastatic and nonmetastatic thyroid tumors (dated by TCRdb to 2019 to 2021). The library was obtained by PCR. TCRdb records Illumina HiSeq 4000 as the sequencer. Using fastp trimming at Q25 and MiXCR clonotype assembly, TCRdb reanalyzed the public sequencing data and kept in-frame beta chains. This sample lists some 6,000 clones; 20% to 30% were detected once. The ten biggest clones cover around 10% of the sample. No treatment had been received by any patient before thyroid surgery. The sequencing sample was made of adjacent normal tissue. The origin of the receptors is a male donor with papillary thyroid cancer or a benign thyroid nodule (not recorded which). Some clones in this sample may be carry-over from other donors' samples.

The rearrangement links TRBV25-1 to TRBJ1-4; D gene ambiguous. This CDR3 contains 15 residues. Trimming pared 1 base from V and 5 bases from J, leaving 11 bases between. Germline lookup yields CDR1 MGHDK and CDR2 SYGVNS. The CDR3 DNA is TGTGCCAGCAGTGAATTCGTTTCAGGAAATGAAAAACTGTTTTTT. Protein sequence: CASSEFVSGNEKLFF.

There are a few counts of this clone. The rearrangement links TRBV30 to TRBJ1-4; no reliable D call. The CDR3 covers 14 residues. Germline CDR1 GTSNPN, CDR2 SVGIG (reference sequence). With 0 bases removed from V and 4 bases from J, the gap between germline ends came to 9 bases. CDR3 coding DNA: TGTGCCTGGAGTGTAGGTCGAATTAATGAAAAACTGTTTTTT. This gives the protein CAWSVGRINEKLFF.

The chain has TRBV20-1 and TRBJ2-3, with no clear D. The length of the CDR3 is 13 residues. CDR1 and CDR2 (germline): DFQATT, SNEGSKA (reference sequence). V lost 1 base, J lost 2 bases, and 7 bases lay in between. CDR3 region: CSARGLYTDTQYF. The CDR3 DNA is TGCAGTGCTAGAGGCCTTTACACAGATACGCAGTATTTT.

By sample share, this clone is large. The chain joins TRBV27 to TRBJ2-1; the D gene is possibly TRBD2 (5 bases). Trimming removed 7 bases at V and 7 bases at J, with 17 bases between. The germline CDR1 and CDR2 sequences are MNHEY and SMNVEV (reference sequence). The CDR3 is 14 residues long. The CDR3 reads CASTLRGPRNEQFF. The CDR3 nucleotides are TGTGCCAGCACCCTGAGAGGGCCTAGGAATGAGCAGTTCTTC.

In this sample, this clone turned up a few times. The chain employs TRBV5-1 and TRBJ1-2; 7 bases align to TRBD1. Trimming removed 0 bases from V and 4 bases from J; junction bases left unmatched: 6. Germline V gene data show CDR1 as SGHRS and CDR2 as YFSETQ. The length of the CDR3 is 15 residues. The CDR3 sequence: CASSLEPGTAYGYTF. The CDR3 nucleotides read TGCGCCAGCAGCTTGGAACCGGGGACAGCCTATGGCTACACCTTC. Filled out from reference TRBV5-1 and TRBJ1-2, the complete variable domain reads KAGVTQTPRYLIKTRGQQVTLSCSPISGHRSVSWYQQTPGQGLQFLFEYFSETQRNKGNFPGRFSGRQFSNSRSEMNVSTLELGDSALYLCASSLEPGTAYGYTFGSGTRLTVV.

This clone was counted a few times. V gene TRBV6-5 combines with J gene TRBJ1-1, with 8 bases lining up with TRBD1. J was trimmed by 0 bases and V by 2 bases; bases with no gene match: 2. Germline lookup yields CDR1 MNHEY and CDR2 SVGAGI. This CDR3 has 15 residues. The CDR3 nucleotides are TGTGCCAGCAGTTACGGGGGACAGGTGAACACTGAAGCTTTCTTT. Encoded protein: CASSYGGQVNTEAFF.

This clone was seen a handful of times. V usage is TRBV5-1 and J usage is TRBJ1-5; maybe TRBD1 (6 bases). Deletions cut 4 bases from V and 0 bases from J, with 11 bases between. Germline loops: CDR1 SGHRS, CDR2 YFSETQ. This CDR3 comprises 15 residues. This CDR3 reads CASSEQGNSNQPQHF. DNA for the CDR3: TGCGCCAGCAGCGAACAGGGTAATAGCAATCAGCCCCAGCATTTT.

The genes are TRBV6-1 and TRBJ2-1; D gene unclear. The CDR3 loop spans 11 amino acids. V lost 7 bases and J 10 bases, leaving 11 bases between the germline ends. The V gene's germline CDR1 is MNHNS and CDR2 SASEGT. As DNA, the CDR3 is TGTGCCAGCACCAGCCCCAGGGAGCAGTTCTTC. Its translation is CASTSPREQFF.

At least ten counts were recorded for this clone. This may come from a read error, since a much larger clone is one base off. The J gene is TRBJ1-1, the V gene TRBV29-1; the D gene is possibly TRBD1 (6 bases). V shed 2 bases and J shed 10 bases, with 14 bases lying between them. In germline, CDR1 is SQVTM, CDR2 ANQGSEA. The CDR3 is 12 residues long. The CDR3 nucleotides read TGCAGCGTTGAAACAGGGAGTAGTCCAGCTTTCTTT. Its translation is CSVETGSSPAFF.

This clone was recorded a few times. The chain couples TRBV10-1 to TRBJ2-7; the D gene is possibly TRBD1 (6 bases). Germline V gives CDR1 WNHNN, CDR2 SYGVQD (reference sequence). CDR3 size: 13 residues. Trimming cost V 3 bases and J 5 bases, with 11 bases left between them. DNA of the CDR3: TGCGCCAGCAGTGACCAGGGGTTCGACGAGCAGTACTTC. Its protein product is CASSDQGFDEQYF.

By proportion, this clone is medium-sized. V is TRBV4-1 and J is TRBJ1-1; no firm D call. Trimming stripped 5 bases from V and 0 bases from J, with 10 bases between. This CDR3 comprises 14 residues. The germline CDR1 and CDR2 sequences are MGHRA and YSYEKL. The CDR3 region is CASSSESLNTEAFF. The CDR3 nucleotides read TGCGCCAGCAGCTCAGAGTCACTGAACACTGAAGCTTTCTTT.

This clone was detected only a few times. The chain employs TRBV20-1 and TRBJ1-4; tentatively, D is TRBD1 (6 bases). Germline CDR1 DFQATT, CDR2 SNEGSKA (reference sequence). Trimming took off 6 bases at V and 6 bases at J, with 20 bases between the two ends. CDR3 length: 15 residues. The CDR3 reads CSAPVERAGDEKLFF. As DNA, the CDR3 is TGCAGTGCCCCGGTGGAGCGGGCAGGGGATGAAAAACTGTTTTTT.

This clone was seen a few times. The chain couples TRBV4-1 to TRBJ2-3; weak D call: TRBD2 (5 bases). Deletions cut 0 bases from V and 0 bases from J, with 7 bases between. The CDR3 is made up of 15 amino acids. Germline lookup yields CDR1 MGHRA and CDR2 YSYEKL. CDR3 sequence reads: CASSQDGISTDTQYF. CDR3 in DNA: TGCGCCAGCAGCCAAGACGGGATTAGCACAGATACGCAGTATTTT.

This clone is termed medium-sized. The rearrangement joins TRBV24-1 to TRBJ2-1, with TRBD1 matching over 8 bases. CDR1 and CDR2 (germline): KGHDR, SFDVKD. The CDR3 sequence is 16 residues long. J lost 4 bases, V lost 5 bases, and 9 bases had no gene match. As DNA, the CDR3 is TGTGCCACCAGTGTTAGGACAGGGAAGGGGTACAATGAGCAGTTCTTC. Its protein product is CATSVRTGKGYNEQFF.

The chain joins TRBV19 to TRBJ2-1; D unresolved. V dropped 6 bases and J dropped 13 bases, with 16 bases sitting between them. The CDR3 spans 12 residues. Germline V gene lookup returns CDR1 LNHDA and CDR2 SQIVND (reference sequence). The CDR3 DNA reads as TGTGCCAGTAGAGCAAGCTCCTACGAACAGTTCTTC. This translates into CASRASSYEQFF.

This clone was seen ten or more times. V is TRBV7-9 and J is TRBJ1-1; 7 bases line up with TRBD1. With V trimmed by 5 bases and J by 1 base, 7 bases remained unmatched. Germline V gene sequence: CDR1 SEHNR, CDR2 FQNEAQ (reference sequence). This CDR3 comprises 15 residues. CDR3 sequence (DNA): TGTGCCAGCAGCGTAAGCCGGGACAGGAACACTGAAGCTTTCTTT. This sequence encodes CASSVSRDRNTEAFF.

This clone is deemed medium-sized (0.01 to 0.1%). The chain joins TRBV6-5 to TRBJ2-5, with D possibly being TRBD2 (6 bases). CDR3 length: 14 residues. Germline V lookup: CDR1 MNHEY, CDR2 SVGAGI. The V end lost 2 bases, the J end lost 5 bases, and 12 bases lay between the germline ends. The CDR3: CASSYIGGEETQYF. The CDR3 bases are TGTGCCAGCAGTTACATTGGAGGGGAGGAGACCCAGTACTTC.

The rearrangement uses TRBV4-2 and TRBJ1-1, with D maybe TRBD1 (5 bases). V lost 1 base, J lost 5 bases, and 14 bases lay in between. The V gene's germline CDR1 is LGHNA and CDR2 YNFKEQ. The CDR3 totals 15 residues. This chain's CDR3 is CASSQASGPGTEAFF. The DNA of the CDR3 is TGTGCCAGCAGCCAAGCTTCAGGGCCGGGGACTGAAGCTTTCTTT.

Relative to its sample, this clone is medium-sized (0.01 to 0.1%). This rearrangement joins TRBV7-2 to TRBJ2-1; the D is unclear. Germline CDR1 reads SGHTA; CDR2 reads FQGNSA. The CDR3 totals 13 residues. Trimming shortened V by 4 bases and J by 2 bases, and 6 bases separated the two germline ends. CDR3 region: CASSSYAYNEQFF. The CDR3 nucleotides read TGTGCCAGCAGCTCTTACGCCTACAATGAGCAGTTCTTC.

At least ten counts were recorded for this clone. The CDR3 protein is CASSEGRDLRSQTQYF. In DNA form, the CDR3 reads TGTGCCAGCAGTGAAGGTCGGGACTTGCGGTCTCAGACCCAGTACTTC. The genes are TRBV6-1 and TRBJ2-5; possibly TRBD2 for D (6 bases). Germline values: CDR1 MNHNS, CDR2 SASEGT. Trimming took off 1 base at V and 6 bases at J, with 18 bases between the two ends. The CDR3 length is 16 residues.